Given below is one T cell receptor (beta chain) in context. Its antigen is not identified. CDR1 is SGHRS, CDR2 YFSETQ, per germline. J lost 6 bases, V lost 0 bases, and 4 bases had no gene match. The CDR3 is 16 residues long. The entry originates in a study of cytomegalovirus exposure and HLA in healthy donors. Points from the study as a whole: Compared with the approximately 680-donor mean, an Asian-associated ancestry cluster reportedly had fewer N-insertions, according to a later analysis. A prior analysis recorded that most TCR beta V segments were productive about 90% or about 30% of the time. Most observed TCR sequences were rare, whereas some public TCRs were detected in many donors.

The PCR made use of 60 Vbeta and 13 Jbeta primers. The protocol was immunoSEQ multiplex PCR, while the TCRdb copy is restricted to in-frame clones and leaves out a portion. The sample holds 110,000 or so clones, under 80% seen once. The specimen sequenced was PBMCs. The V call is TRBV5-1, the J call TRBJ2-1; TRBD2 matches 12 bases. This sequence was found in a woman aged 40 to 55 in good health and CMV-seropositive. The CDR3 reads CASSLGPSGGANEQFF. CDR3 coding DNA: TGCGCCAGCAGCTTGGGCCCTAGCGGGGGGGCCAATGAGCAGTTCTTC. Drawing the rest from reference TRBV5-1 and TRBJ2-1, the complete variable domain is KAGVTQTPRYLIKTRGQQVTLSCSPISGHRSVSWYQQTPGQGLQFLFEYFSETQRNKGNFPGRFSGRQFSNSRSEMNVSTLELGDSALYLCASSLGPSGGANEQFFGPGTRLTVL.